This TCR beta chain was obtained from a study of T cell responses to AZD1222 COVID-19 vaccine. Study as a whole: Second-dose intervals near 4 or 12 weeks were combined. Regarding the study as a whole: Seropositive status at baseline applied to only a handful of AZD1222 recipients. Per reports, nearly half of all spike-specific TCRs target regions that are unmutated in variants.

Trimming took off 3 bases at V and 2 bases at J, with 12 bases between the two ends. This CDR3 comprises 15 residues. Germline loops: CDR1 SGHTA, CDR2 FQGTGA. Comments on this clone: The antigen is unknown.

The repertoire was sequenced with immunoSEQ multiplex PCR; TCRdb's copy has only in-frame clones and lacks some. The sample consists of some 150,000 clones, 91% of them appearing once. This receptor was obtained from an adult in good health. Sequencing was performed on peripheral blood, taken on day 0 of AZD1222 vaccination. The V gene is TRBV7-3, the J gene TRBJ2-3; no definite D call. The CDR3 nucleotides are TGTGCCAGCAGCTTTCGGTTTGGGAACACAGATACGCAGTATTTT. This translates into CASSFRFGNTDTQYF.